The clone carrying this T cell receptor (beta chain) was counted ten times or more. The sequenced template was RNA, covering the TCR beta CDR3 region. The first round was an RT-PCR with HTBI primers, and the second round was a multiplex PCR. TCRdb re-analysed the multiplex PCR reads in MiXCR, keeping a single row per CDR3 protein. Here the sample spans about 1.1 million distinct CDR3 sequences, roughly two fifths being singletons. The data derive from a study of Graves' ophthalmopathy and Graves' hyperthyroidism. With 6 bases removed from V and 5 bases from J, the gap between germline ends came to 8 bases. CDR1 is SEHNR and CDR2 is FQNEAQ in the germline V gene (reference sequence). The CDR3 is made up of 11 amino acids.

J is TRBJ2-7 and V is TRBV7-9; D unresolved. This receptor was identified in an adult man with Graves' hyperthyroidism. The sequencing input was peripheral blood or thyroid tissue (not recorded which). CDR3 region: CASSYQHEQYF. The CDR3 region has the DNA TGTGCCAGCAGTTATCAACACGAGCAGTACTTC.